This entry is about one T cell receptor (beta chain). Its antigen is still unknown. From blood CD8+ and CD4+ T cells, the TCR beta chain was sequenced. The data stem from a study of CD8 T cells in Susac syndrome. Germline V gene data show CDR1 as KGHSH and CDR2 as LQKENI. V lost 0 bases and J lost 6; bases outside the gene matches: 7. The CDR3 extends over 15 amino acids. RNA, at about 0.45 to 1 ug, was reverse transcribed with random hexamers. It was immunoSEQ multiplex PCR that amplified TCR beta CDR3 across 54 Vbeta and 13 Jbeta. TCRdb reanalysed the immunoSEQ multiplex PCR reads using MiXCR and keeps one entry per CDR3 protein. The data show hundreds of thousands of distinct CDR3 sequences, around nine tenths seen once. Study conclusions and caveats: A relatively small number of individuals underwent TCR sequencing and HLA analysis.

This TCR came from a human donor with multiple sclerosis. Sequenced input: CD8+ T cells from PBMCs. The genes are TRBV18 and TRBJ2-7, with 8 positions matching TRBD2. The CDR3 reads CASSPPRTSWGEQYF. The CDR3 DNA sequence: TGTGCCAGCTCACCACCTCGGACTAGCTGGGGCGAGCAGTACTTC.